This TCR beta chain stems from a study of blood T cell repertoires in COVID-19. CDR1 is LNHNV and CDR2 is YYDKDF in the germline V gene (reference sequence). This CDR3 is built from 13 residues. V was pared by 8 bases and J by 3 bases, with 3 bases of the junction left unmatched. Method: immunoSEQ multiplex PCR; TCRdb's copy keeps in-frame clones and lacks some. Of 120,000 or so clones listed, under 95% are singletons. Seattle's cohort entered during active infection and was followed longitudinally. The clonotype originates from a man aged 55 to 69 with COVID-19, enrolled during active disease. Sequenced input: peripheral blood. The V call is TRBV15, the J call TRBJ1-4; 7 bases fit TRBD1. The CDR3 sequence is CATQGQPNEKLFF. CDR3 nucleotides: TGTGCCACCCAGGGACAGCCTAATGAAAAACTGTTTTTT.